This is a list of T cell receptor beta chains from one sample in a study of blood T cells in healthy people across ages. TCRdb reanalysed the 5' RACE reads using MiXCR and keeps one entry per CDR3 protein. The table includes hundreds of thousands of distinct CDR3 sequences, approximately 50% detected once. Sequenced: blood. The receptors were gathered from a woman aged 55-69 years in good health. Both conserved end residues are part of each CDR3. D genes are given only for firm matches. Only some rows state a clone size, as once, few, many or a class for expanded clones.

d_call: .
j_call: TRBJ2-7
clone_size: .
v_call: TRBV20-1
cdr3_nt: TGCAGTGCTAGGCCACCTTCCTCGGACGGAGAGGGGCAGTACTTC
cdr3_aa: CSARPPSSDGEGQYF

d_call: .
j_call: TRBJ2-7
clone_size: .
v_call: TRBV6-5
cdr3_nt: TGTGCCAGCCAGAGGACTCCAACGGGGGAGCAGTACTTC
cdr3_aa: CASQRTPTGEQYF

d_call: TRBD1
j_call: TRBJ2-2
clone_size: .
v_call: TRBV7-3
cdr3_nt: TGTGCCAGCAGCTTTTCCAAGGGACAGGGGAAGACCGGGGAGCTGTTTTTT
cdr3_aa: CASSFSKGQGKTGELFF

d_call: .
j_call: TRBJ2-1
clone_size: .
v_call: TRBV7-2
cdr3_nt: TGTGCCAGCAGCCTGACGGGACCGCGCTCCTACAATGAGCAGTTCTTC
cdr3_aa: CASSLTGPRSYNEQFF

d_call: .
j_call: TRBJ2-2
clone_size: .
v_call: TRBV12-3/TRBV12-4
cdr3_nt: TGTGCCAGCAGCCCCGGGGCCAGAGACACCGGGGAGCTGTTTTTT
cdr3_aa: CASSPGARDTGELFF

d_call: .
j_call: TRBJ2-1
clone_size: few
v_call: TRBV7-2
cdr3_nt: TGTGCCAGCAGCTCACCCTTGATGAGCATGTTCTTC
cdr3_aa: CASSSPLMSMFF

d_call: TRBD1
j_call: TRBJ2-3
clone_size: .
v_call: TRBV9
cdr3_nt: TGTGCCAGCAGCGTCCGACGGACAGGGGGTTCAGATACGCAGTATTTT
cdr3_aa: CASSVRRTGGSDTQYF

d_call: .
j_call: TRBJ2-3
clone_size: few
v_call: TRBV6-2/TRBV6-3
cdr3_nt: TGTGCCAGCAGTTACGGACTTCTCACAGATACGCAGTATTTT
cdr3_aa: CASSYGLLTDTQYF

d_call: TRBD2
j_call: TRBJ2-7
clone_size: .
v_call: TRBV3-1
cdr3_nt: TGTGCCAGCAGCCAGGGGACTAGCGGGAACACGGCCTACGAGCAGTACTTC
cdr3_aa: CASSQGTSGNTAYEQYF

d_call: .
j_call: TRBJ1-4
clone_size: few
v_call: TRBV7-8
cdr3_nt: TGTGCCAGCAGCCGGACAGAAGCTGGTGAAAAACTGTTTTTT
cdr3_aa: CASSRTEAGEKLFF

d_call: .
j_call: TRBJ1-2
clone_size: once
v_call: TRBV5-1
cdr3_nt: TGCGCCAGCAGCTTGCTCGGCGGCGGCTATGGCTACATCTTC
cdr3_aa: CASSLLGGGYGYIF

d_call: TRBD2
j_call: TRBJ2-3
clone_size: few
v_call: TRBV20-1
cdr3_nt: TGCAGTGCTGGACTAGCTCCAGATACGCAGTATTTT
cdr3_aa: CSAGLAPDTQYF

d_call: TRBD1
j_call: TRBJ2-7
clone_size: .
v_call: TRBV6-1
cdr3_nt: TGTGCCAGCAGTAAGTATGGACAGGGAAACTACGAGCAGTACTTC
cdr3_aa: CASSKYGQGNYEQYF

d_call: .
j_call: TRBJ2-7
clone_size: few
v_call: TRBV7-2
cdr3_nt: TGTGCCAGCAGCGTAGACTACGGCTCCGAGCAGTACTTC
cdr3_aa: CASSVDYGSEQYF

d_call: .
j_call: TRBJ1-2
clone_size: .
v_call: TRBV6-5
cdr3_nt: TGTGCCAGCAGCAGTGGACACAACTATGGCTACACCTTC
cdr3_aa: CASSSGHNYGYTF

d_call: TRBD2
j_call: TRBJ2-3
clone_size: .
v_call: TRBV27
cdr3_nt: TGTGCCAGCAAATCCAGCGGGAGTTCAGATACGCAGTATTTT
cdr3_aa: CASKSSGSSDTQYF

d_call: .
j_call: TRBJ2-1
clone_size: .
v_call: TRBV29-1
cdr3_nt: TGCAGCGCAGTCCGCGGGAATAGGGTGAATGAGCAGTTCTTC
cdr3_aa: CSAVRGNRVNEQFF

d_call: TRBD1
j_call: TRBJ1-5
clone_size: .
v_call: TRBV5-6
cdr3_nt: TGTGCCAGCAGCTTGGCAACAGGGGGAGGTGGCAATCAGCCCCAGCATTTT
cdr3_aa: CASSLATGGGGNQPQHF

d_call: .
j_call: TRBJ2-7
clone_size: many
v_call: TRBV11-3
cdr3_nt: TGTGCCAGCAGCCCCTACGACAGGCCGTACGAGCAGTACTTC
cdr3_aa: CASSPYDRPYEQYF

d_call: TRBD1
j_call: TRBJ1-5
clone_size: .
v_call: TRBV27
cdr3_nt: TGTGCCAGCAGTTTCCAGGGGGCATACCAGCCCCAGCATTTT
cdr3_aa: CASSFQGAYQPQHF

d_call: .
j_call: TRBJ1-1
clone_size: .
v_call: TRBV12-3/TRBV12-4
cdr3_nt: TGTGCCAGCAGTCCTAGCGTAACAGTGAACACTGAAGCTTTCTTT
cdr3_aa: CASSPSVTVNTEAFF

d_call: TRBD1
j_call: TRBJ1-5
clone_size: .
v_call: TRBV27
cdr3_nt: TGTGCCAGCAGTTCCGAACAGGGGGGAGGTCAGCCCCAGCATTTT
cdr3_aa: CASSSEQGGGQPQHF

d_call: .
j_call: TRBJ2-1
clone_size: .
v_call: TRBV28
cdr3_nt: TGTGCCAGCAGTTTAGGGTCCGCAGGGAGTCATGAGCAGTTCTTC
cdr3_aa: CASSLGSAGSHEQFF

d_call: TRBD2
j_call: TRBJ2-5
clone_size: .
v_call: TRBV5-1
cdr3_nt: TGCGCCAGCAGCTTCGGACTAGCGGGAAGGTGGCAAGAGACCCAGTACTTC
cdr3_aa: CASSFGLAGRWQETQYF

d_call: .
j_call: TRBJ2-5
clone_size: .
v_call: TRBV4-2
cdr3_nt: TGTGCCAGCAGCCAAGGGGAGGGAAGGGACAATGAGCAGTACTTC
cdr3_aa: CASSQGEGRDNEQYF